The source of this T cell receptor (beta chain) is a study of monozygotic twins with inflammatory bowel disease. Germline V gene lookup returns CDR1 SGHTA and CDR2 FQGTGA. The CDR3 spans 14 residues. Total RNA input per TCR library was 3,000 to 4,500 ng. TCRdb reprocessed the 5' RACE reads, with one entry per CDR3 protein and no DNA. The record lists approximately 330,000 distinct CDR3 sequences, of which the ten most abundant hold 2% to 2.5%. This clonotype was obtained from a human donor with ulcerative colitis or Crohn's disease, or a healthy co-twin of an affected twin (not recorded which). The chain recombines TRBV7-3 with TRBJ2-5. Sequencing used blood. The CDR3 region is CASSLTSRKETQYF.